Ten or more counts support the clone carrying this T cell receptor beta chain. Antigen: not known. The CDR3 consists of 13 residues. CDR1 and CDR2 (germline): SEHNR, FQNEAQ (reference sequence). With 4 bases removed from V and 5 bases from J, the gap between germline ends came to 11 bases. The data stem from a study of human T cells and chemical hapten exposure. Whole-study results and caveats: All donors were alopecia patients, so their immunity may differ from that of healthy people.

The library tagged each cDNA molecule with unique molecular identifiers. TCRdb redid the calling of the RACE reads with MiXCR, one entry per CDR3 protein. The sample includes some 42,000 distinct CDR3 sequences, more than 8.5% of them seen just once. Time point denoted: patch test 2, 6 weeks after DPC sensitization. Treatment given: therapeutic diphenylcyclopropenone sensitization with weekly scalp DPC. The TCR sequence derives from a woman aged 40-49 years with alopecia areata. Some clones in this sample may be carry-over from other donors' samples. The sample here was whole blood, taken in connection with sensitization to the hapten diphenylcyclopropenone (DPC). V and J are TRBV7-9 and TRBJ1-1; the D is unclear. The CDR3 DNA follows: TGTGCCAGCAGCTCAACGGGGTTGACTGAAGCTTTCTTT. Translated: CASSSTGLTEAFF. The variable domain in full, with the rest retrieved from reference TRBV7-9 and TRBJ1-1, is DTGVSQNPRHKITKRGQNVTFRCDPISEHNRLYWYRQTLGQGPEFLTYFQNEAQLEKSRLLSDRFSAERPKGSFSTLEIQRTEQGDSAMYLCASSSTGLTEAFFGQGTRLTVV.